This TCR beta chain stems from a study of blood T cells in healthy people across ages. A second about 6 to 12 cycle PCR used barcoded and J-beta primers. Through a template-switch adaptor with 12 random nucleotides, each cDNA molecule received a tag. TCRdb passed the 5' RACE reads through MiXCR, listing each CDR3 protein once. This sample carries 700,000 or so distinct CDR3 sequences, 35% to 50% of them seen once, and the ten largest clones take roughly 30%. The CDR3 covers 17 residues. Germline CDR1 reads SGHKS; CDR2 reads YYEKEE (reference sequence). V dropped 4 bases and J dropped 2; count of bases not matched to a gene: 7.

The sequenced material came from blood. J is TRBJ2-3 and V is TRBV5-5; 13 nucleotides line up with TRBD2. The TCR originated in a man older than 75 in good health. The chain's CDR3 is CASSIPGTSGITDTQYF. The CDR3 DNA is TGTGCCAGCAGCATTCCTGGGACTAGCGGGATCACAGATACGCAGTATTTT.